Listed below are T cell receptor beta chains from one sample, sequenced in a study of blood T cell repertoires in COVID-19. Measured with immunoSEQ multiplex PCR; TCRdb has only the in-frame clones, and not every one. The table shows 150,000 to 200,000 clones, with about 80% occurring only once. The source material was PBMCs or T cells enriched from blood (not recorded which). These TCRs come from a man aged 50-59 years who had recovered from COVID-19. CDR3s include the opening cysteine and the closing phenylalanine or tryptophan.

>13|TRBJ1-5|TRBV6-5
CASSTDNRKPQHF
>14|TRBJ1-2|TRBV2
CASSIQGDRGGYTF
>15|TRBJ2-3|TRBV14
CASSRRDRVPDTQYF
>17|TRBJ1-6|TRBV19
CASGGTGVSSYNSPLHF
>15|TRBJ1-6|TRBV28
CASRPRTGWYSPLHF
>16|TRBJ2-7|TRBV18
CASSPQFGVITYEQYF
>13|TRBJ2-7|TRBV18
CASARDSSYEQYF
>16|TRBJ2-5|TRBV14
CASSQVFGRGQETQYF
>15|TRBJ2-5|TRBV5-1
CASSFLGVSGETQYF
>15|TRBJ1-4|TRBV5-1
CASSETGERSEKLFF
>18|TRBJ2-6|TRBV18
CASSPFLVQTSGANVLTF
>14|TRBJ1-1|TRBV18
CASSPSWGETEAFF
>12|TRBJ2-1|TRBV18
CASSPTRNEQFF
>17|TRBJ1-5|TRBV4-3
CASSQEVSGTGGQPQHF
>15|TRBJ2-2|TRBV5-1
CASSLQGVDTGELFF
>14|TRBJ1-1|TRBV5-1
CASQDNTGGDRAFF
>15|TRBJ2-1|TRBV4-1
CASSYRAQGGNEQFF
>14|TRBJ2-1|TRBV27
CASSFLSSGGQRFF
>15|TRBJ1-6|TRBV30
CAWNSASGVNSPLHF
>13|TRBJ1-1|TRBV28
CASIRGGLDEAFF
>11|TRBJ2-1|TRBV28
CASSSSNEQFF
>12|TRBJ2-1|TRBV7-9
CASSSYYNEQFF
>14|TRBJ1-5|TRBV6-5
CASRSAGSGQPQHF
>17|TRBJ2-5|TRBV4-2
CASSPQGLAATGETQYF
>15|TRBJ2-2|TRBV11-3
CASSFGQGGTGELFF